What follows is one TCR beta chain and its context. Its antigen is not identified. The data derive from a study of shared clonotypes between healthy human individuals. Study-wide findings and caveats: Clonotype sharing across several donors was observed for approximately 5% of naive CD4 clonotypes. Estimated clonotype richness was generally higher in naive than memory subsets.

The authors divided CD4+ cells into CD45RA+ naive and CD45RA-negative memory subsets. Germline lookup yields CDR1 SGHTS and CDR2 YDEGEE. This CDR3 is 15 amino acids long. V lost 2 bases and J 8 bases, leaving 16 bases between the germline ends. Assay execution proceeded at the deep level. Sequencing used immunoSEQ multiplex PCR; TCRdb keeps in-frame clones, though not all of them. The data show around 2.3 million clones, more than 90% seen once. The TCR was taken from a man aged 18 to 29 in good health. The sample consisted of naive CD4+ T cells sorted from blood. As for subset: CD45RA+ positively selected. The chain joins TRBV5-8 to TRBJ1-4, with unresolved D. The CDR3 DNA sequence: TGTGCCAGCAGCTTTGGCCCCGCTGGGCGGGAAAAACTGTTTTTT. Translation: CASSFGPAGREKLFF. Full variable domain (remainder filled in from reference TRBV5-8 and TRBJ1-4): EAGVTQSPTHLIKTRGQQATLRCSPISGHTSVYWYQQALGLGLQFLLWYDEGEERNRGNFPPRFSGRQFPNYSSELNVNALELEDSALYLCASSFGPAGREKLFFGSGTQLSVL.